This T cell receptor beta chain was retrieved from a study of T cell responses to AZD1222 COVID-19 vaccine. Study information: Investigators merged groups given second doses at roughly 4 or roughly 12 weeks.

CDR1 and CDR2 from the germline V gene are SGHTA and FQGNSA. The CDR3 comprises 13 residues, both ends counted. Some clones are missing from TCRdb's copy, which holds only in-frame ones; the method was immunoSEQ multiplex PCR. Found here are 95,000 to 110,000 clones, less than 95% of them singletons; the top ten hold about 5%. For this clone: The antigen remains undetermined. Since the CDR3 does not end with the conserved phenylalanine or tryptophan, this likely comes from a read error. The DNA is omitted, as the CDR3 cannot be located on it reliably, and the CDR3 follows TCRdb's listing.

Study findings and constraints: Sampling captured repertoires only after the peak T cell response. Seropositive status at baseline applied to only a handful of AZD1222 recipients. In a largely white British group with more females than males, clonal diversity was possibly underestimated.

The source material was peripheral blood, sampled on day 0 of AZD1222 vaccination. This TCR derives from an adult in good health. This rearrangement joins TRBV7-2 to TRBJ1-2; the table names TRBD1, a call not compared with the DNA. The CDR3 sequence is CASSLETALGQLL.